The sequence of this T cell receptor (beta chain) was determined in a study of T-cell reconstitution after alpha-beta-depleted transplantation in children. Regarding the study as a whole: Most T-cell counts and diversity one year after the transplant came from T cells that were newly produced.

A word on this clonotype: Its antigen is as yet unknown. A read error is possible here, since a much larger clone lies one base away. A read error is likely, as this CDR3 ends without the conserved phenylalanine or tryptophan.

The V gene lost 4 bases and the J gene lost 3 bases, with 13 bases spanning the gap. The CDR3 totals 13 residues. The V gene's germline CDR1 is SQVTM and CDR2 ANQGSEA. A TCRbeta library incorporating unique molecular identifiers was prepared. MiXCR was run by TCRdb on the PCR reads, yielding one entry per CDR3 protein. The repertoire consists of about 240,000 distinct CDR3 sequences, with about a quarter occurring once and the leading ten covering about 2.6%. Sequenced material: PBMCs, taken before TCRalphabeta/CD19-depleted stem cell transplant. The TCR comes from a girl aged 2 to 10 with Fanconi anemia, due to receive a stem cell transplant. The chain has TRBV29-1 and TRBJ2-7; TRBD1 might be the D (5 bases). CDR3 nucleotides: TGCAGCGTTGTTACAGGCGCCCGCTACGAGCAGTACTCC. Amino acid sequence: CSVVTGARYEQYS.